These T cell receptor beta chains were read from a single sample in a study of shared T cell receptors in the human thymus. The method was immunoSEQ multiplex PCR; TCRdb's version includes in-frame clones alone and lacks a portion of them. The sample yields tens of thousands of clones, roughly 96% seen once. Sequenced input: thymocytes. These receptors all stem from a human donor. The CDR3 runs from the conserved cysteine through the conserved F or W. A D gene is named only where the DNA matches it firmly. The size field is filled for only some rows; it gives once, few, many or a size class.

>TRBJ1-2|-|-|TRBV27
TGTGCCAGCAGTTATAAAGGGGGTTACACCTTC
CASSYKGGYTF
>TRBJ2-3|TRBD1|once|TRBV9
TGTGCCAGCAGCGTAGGTCAGGGGGCGCGCGCAGATACGCAGTATTTT
CASSVGQGARADTQYF
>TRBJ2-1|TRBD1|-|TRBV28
TGTGCCAGCAGTACTACCGCGGGACAGGGTTACAATGAGCAGTTCTTC
CASSTTAGQGYNEQFF
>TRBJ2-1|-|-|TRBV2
TGTGCCAGCAGTGAAGGCAGGGGGGTAATCAATGAGCAGTTCTTC
CASSEGRGVINEQFF
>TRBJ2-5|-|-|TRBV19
TGTGCCAGTAGTATAGATCGAGAGACCCAGTACTTC
CASSIDRETQYF
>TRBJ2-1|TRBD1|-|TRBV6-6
TGTGCCAGCAGTTGGGGACAGGGCGGTAGTGAGCAGTTCTTC
CASSWGQGGSEQFF
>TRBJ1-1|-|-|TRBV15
TGTGCCACCAGCAGAGTCAGCGGCGGGGACACTGAAGCTTTCTTT
CATSRVSGGDTEAFF
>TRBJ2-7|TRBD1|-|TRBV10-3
TGTGCCATCAGTGAGTCGGGACAGGGGCCGTCCTACGAGCAGTACTTC
CAISESGQGPSYEQYF
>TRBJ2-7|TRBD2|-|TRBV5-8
TGTGCCAGCAGCTTAATATGGGGGGGCGAGCAGTACTTC
CASSLIWGGEQYF
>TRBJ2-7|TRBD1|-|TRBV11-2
TGTGCCAGCAGCTTAGATCCAAAGGGGACAGCCAGCGAGCAGTACTTC
CASSLDPKGTASEQYF
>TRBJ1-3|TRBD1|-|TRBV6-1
TGTGCCAGCAGTGCCCGGGACAGCTCTGGAAACACCATATATTTT
CASSARDSSGNTIYF
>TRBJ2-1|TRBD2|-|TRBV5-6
TGTGCCAGCAGCTTGTTCGGGGGGTACAATGAGCAGTTCTTC
CASSLFGGYNEQFF
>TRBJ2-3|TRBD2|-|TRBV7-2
TGTGCCAGCAGCTTAAGGCTAGCGGGGGTCCCAAGCACAGATACGCAGTATTTT
CASSLRLAGVPSTDTQYF
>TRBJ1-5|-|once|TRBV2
TGTGCCAGCAGTGAACGGGGCTCCAATCAGCCCCAGCATTTT
CASSERGSNQPQHF
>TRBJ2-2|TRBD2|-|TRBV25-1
TGTGCCAGCAGTCGTTCATTCCTTCGGGGGGGGACCACCGGGGAGCTGTTTTTT
CASSRSFLRGGTTGELFF
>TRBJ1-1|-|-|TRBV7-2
TGTGCCAGCAGCCCCCCCTTTGTGTGGGTTGAAGCTTTCTTT
CASSPPFVWVEAFF
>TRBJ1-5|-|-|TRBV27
TGTGCCAGCAGTCCCGGGACTTTTTATACTCGCCCTAGCAATCAGCCCCAGCATTTT
CASSPGTFYTRPSNQPQHF
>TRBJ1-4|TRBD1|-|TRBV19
TGTGCCAATATCCCCAGGGGGCGAGGTGAAAAACTGTTTTTT
CANIPRGRGEKLFF
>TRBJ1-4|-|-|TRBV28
TGTGCCAGCAGTTTATGGGCCAGGGAAGGAAAACTGTTTTTT
CASSLWAREGKLFF
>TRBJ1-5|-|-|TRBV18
TGTGCCAGCTCACTCTCGAGGCAGGAACCCAATCAGCCCCAGCATTTT
CASSLSRQEPNQPQHF
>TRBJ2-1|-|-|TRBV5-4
TGTGCCAGCAGCTCCGAGGGCCCGAGAAAATTCTTC
CASSSEGPRKFF
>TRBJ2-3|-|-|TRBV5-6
TGTGCCAGCAGCCGCCTTAAAGACGCGCCAGATACGCAGTATTTT
CASSRLKDAPDTQYF
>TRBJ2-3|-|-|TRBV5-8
TGTGCCAGCAGCTTGGACAGGTCTAGCACAGATACGCAGTATTTT
CASSLDRSSTDTQYF
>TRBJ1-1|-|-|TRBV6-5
TGTGCCAGCAGTTACTCGAAGAGTCGAGGGAACACTGAAGCTTTCTTT
CASSYSKSRGNTEAFF
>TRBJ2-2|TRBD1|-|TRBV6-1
TGTGCCAGCAGTGGGACAGGCGTCAACACCGGGGAGCTGTTTTTT
CASSGTGVNTGELFF
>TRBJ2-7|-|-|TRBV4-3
TGCGCCAGCAGCCAAGGGTGGTATCGGACCCGCCGCAACGAGCAGTACTTC
CASSQGWYRTRRNEQYF
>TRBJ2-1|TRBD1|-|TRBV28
TGTGCCAGCAGTTTTCCCAAGGGGGACAGGGGGGACAATGAGCAGTTCTTC
CASSFPKGDRGDNEQFF
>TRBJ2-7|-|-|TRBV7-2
TGTGCCAGCAGCTTAACAGGGTCAACCTACGAGCAGTACTTC
CASSLTGSTYEQYF
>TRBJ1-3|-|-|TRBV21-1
TGTGCCAGCAGCAAGGTCAATTCTAGGGGCCGCGACTCTGGAAACACCATATATTTT
CASSKVNSRGRDSGNTIYF
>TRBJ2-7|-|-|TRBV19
TGTGCCAGTAGTACATCCCGGGACGCCAACTACGAGCAGTACTTC
CASSTSRDANYEQYF
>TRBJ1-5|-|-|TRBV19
TGTGCCAGTAGCACGACCGAGGGCAATCAGCCCCAGCATTTT
CASSTTEGNQPQHF
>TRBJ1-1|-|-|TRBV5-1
TGCGCCAGCAGCCCTCCTTTCAGGGACGGCACTGAAGCTTTCTTT
CASSPPFRDGTEAFF
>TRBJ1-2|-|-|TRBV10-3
TGTGCCATCAGTGATAAGGCGGGAGAACCCTATGGCTACACCTTC
CAISDKAGEPYGYTF
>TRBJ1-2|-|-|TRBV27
TGTGCCACTCGGTCAGTCTCGTATGGCTACACCTTC
CATRSVSYGYTF
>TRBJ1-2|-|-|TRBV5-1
TGCGCCAGCAGCTTGGGGGCGGGAGGCTACACCTTC
CASSLGAGGYTF
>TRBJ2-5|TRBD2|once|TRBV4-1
TGCGCCAGCAGCCATCTAATTGGGGGGGCTAGCGGGGGTGTAGAGACCCAGTACTTC
CASSHLIGGASGGVETQYF
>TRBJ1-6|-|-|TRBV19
TGTGCCAGTAGTATTCCTTGGGATAATTCACCCCTCCACTTT
CASSIPWDNSPLHF
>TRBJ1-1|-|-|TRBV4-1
TGCGCCAGCAAACTGAGAGTATATCAGGGAGGGAACACTGAAGCTTTCTTT
CASKLRVYQGGNTEAFF
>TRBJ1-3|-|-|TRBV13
TGTGCCAGCAGCCCGATCCGGGGGATTGCTGGAAACACCATATATTTT
CASSPIRGIAGNTIYF
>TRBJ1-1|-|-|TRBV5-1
TGCGCCAGCAACCCCCGAAAAGGGACTTCCATGAACACTGAAGCTTTCTTT
CASNPRKGTSMNTEAFF
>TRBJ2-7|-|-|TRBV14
TGTGCCAGCAGCCACGGCGCACGGGACGGAGCCTACGAGCAGTACTTC
CASSHGARDGAYEQYF